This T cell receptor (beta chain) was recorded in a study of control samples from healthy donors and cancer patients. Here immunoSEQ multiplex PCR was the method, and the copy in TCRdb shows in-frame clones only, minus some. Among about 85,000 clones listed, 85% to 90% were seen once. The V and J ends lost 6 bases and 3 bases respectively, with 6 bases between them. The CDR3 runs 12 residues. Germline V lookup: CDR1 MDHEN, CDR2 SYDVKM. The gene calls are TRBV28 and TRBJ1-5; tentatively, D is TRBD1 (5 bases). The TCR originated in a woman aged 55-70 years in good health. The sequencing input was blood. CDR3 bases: TGTGCCAGCAGCAGGGCCAATCAGCCCCAGCATTTT. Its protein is CASSRANQPQHF. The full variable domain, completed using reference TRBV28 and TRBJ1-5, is DVKVTQSSRYLVKRTGEKVFLECVQDMDHENMFWYRQDPGLGLRLIYFSYDVKMKEKGDIPEGYSVSREKKERFSLILESASTNQTSMYLCASSRANQPQHFGDGTRLSIL.